This T cell receptor beta chain was identified during a study of beta chain features in type 1 diabetes. Expressed TCRB transcripts were sequenced after all isolated RNA was converted to cDNA. The method was immunoSEQ multiplex PCR; TCRdb's version includes in-frame clones alone and lacks a portion of them. The table includes more than 250,000 clones, around 24% detected once. Trimming left V 6 bases short and J 0 bases short, with 12 bases between. Germline-derived CDR1 and CDR2 are SNHLY and FYNNEI. The CDR3 has 14 amino acids. General study findings and limits: Within each of all four CD4+ subsets, Type 1 diabetes patients had TCRB CDR3s that were moderately but significantly shorter. At VDJ recombination sites, type 1 diabetes patients had fewer insertions and more deleted nucleotides.

Worth noting for this clone: Its antigen is undetermined.

This sequence joins TRBV2 and TRBJ2-7, with D perhaps TRBD2 (5 bases). Input material: naive CD4+ T cells from blood. The TCR sequence derives from a woman under 40 with type 1 diabetes. The CDR3 nucleotides are TGTGCCAGCAGAAAAGGACTGAGCTCCTACGAGCAGTACTTC. It specifies CASRKGLSSYEQYF. Drawing the rest from reference TRBV2 and TRBJ2-7, the complete variable domain is EPEVTQTPSHQVTQMGQEVILRCVPISNHLYFYWYRQILGQKVEFLVSFYNNEISEKSEIFDDQFSVERPDGSNFTLKIRSTKLEDSAMYFCASRKGLSSYEQYFGPGTRLTVT.